This paragraph covers one T cell receptor beta chain sequence. This entry is derived from a study of cytomegalovirus exposure and HLA in healthy donors. Amplification used 60 Vbeta primers and 13 Jbeta primers. Repertoires were generated with immunoSEQ multiplex PCR, while TCRdb's copy carries only in-frame clones and drops some. The table includes roughly 100,000 clones, around 75% detected once. The CDR3 spans 14 residues. After removal of 3 bases from V and 0 bases from J, the junction contained 0 bases not matched to a gene. Germline loops: CDR1 SGHRS, CDR2 YFSETQ. Sequenced input: PBMCs. This TCR derives from a male donor in good health and CMV-seropositive. The chain joins TRBV5-1 to TRBJ1-3; 7 nucleotides line up with TRBD1. CDR3 coding DNA: TGCGCCAGCAGCTCAGGGGGCTCTGGAAACACCATATATTTT. This encodes CASSSGGSGNTIYF.